This entry is about one TCR beta chain. This record belongs to a study of blood T cell repertoires in COVID-19. Study overall: PBMCs, B-cell-depleted T cells, or T cells provided the cDNA or gDNA that made up the material.

Sequencing was performed with immunoSEQ multiplex PCR; in TCRdb, only in-frame clones are kept and a portion is missing. In the table there are 190,000 or so clones, roughly 90% of which are singletons. V was trimmed by 2 bases and J by 7 bases, leaving 11 bases between them. The CDR3 has 13 residues. In germline, CDR1 is LNHDA, CDR2 SQIVND (reference sequence). Individuals drawn from approximately 26 US areas were about 18 to 100 years old. The sequenced sample was PBMCs or T cells enriched from blood (not recorded which). The chain recombines TRBV19 with TRBJ1-1, with D tentatively TRBD1 (6 bases). The origin of this receptor is a woman aged 25-40 years who had recovered from COVID-19. CDR3 DNA: TGTGCCAGTAGTATAAAGGGAGGGGGTGAAGCTTTCTTT. The encoded protein is CASSIKGGGEAFF.